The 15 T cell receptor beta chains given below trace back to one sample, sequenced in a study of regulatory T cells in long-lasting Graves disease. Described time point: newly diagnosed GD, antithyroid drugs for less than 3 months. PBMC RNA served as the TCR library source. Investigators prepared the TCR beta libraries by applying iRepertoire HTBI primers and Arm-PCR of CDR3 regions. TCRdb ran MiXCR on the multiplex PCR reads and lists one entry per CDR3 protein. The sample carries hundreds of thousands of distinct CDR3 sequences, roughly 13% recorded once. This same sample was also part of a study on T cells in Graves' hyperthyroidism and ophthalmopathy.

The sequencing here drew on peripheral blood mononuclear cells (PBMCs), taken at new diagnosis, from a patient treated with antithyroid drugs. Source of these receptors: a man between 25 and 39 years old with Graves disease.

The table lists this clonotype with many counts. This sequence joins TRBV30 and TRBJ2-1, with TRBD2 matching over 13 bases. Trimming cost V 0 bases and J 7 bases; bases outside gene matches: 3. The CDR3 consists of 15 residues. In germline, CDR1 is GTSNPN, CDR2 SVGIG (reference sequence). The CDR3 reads CAWSVLAGGANEQFF. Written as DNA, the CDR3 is TGTGCCTGGAGTGTACTAGCGGGAGGGGCGAATGAGCAGTTCTTC.

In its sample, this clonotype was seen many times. CDR3: CSASDWSSYNEQFF. As DNA, the CDR3 is TGCAGTGCTAGTGACTGGAGCTCCTACAATGAGCAGTTCTTC. The chain is built from TRBV20-1 and TRBJ2-1, with no clear D. Between the trimmed V and J ends, which lost 3 bases and 0 bases, there was a span of 9 bases. Germline loops: CDR1 DFQATT, CDR2 SNEGSKA (reference sequence). The CDR3 is 14 amino acids.

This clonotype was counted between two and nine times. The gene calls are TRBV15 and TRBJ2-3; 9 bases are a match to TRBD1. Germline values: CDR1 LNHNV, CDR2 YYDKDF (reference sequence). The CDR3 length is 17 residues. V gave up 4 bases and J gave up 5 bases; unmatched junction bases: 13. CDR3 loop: CATSIPEPGQGKDTQYF. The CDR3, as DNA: TGTGCCACCAGCATTCCTGAGCCGGGACAGGGCAAAGATACGCAGTATTTT.

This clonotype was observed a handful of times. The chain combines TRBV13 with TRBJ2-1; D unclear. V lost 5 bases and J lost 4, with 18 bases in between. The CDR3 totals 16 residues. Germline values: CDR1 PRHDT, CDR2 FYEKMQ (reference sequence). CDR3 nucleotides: TGTGCCAGCAGCCCCCCGGGTTTACTTCAATACAATGAGCAGTTCTTC. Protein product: CASSPPGLLQYNEQFF.

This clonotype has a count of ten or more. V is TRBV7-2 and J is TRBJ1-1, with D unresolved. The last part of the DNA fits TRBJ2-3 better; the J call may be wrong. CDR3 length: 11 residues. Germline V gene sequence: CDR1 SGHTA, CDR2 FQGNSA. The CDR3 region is CASSLHNTQYF. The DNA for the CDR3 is TGTGCCAGCAGCCTACATAATACGCAGTATTTT.

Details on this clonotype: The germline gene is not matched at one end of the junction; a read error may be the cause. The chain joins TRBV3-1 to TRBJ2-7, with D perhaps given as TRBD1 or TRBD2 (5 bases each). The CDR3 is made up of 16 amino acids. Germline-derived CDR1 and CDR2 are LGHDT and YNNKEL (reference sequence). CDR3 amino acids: CASSQSWGTDTYEQYF. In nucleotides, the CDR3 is TGTGCTAGCAGCCAAAGTTGGGGGACGGATACCTACGAGCAGTACTTC.

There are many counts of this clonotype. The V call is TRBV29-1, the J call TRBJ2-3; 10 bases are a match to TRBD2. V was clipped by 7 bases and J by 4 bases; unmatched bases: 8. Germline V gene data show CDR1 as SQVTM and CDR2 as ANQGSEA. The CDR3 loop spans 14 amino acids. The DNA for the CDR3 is TGCAGCGCCAAGACTAGCGGGCAGGCAGATACGCAGTATTTT. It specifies CSAKTSGQADTQYF.

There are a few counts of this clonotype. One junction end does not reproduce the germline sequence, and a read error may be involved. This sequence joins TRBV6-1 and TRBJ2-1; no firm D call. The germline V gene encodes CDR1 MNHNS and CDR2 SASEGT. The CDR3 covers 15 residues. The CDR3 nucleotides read TGTGCCAGCAGTCCCACCGCCCTACCCGCCAATGAGCAGCTCTTC. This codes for CASSPTALPANEQLF.

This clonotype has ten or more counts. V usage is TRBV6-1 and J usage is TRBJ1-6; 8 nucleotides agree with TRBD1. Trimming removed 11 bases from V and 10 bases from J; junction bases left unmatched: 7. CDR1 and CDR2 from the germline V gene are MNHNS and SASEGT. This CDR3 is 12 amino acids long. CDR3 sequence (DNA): TGTGCCGGAAGAACAGGGGGGTCACCCCTCCACTTT. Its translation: CAGRTGGSPLHF.

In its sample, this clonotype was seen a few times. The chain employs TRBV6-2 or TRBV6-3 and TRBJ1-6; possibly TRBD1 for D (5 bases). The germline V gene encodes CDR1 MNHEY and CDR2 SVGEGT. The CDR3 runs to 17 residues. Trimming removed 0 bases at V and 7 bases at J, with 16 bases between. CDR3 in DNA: TGTGCCAGCAGTTACTCCAACCCCGGGGCTGGGAATTCACCCCTCCACTTT. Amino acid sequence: CASSYSNPGAGNSPLHF.

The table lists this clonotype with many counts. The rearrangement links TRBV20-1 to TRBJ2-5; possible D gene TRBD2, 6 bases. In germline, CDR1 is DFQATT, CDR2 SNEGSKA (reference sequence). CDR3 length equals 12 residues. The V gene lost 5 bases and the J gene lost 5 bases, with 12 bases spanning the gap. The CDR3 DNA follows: TGCAGTGCTCTGGGGGGTGAGGAGACCCAGTACTTC. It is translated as CSALGGEETQYF.

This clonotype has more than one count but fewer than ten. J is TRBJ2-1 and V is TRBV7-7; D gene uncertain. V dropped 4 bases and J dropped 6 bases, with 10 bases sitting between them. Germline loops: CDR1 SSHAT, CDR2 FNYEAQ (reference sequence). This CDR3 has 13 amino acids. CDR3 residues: CASSSDLFNEQFF. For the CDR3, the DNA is TGTGCCAGCAGCTCGGACCTCTTCAATGAGCAGTTCTTC.

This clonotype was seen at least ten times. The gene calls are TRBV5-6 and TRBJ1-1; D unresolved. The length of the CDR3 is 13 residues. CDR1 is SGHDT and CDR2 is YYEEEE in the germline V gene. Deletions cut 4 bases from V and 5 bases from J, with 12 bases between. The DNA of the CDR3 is TGTGCCAGCAGCCGAGGTGGGGATACTGAAGCTTTCTTT. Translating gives CASSRGGDTEAFF.

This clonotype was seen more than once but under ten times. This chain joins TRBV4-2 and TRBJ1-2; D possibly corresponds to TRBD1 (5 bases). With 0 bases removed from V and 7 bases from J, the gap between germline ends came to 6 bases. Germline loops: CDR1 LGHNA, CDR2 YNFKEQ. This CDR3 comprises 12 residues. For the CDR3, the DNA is TGTGCCAGCAGCCAAGAAGGGGTTGGCTACACCTTC. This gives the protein CASSQEGVGYTF.

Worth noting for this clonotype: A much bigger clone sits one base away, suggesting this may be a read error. CDR3 sequence (DNA): TGTGCCAGCAGCTTAGATGGGAGGGCACTCGAGCAGTTCTTC. This gives the protein CASSLDGRALEQFF. The chain couples TRBV7-2 to TRBJ2-1; 7 bases match TRBD2. The germline gives CDR1 SGHTA, CDR2 FQGNSA. J was trimmed by 10 bases and V by 1 base; bases with no gene match: 7. The CDR3 runs to 14 residues.